The clone carrying this TCR beta chain was found a few times. This table comes from immunoSEQ multiplex PCR, and its TCRdb copy is limited to in-frame clones, with some not included. This sample has tens of thousands of clones, with approximately 90% found just once. These data originate in a study of T cells in localized non-small cell lung cancer. The CDR3 runs to 11 residues. Germline-derived CDR1 and CDR2 are SEHNR and FQNEAQ (reference sequence). Trimming took 1 base from V and 7 from J, leaving 4 bases between them. The clonotype was recovered from a man between 40 and 70 years old with stage II lung adenocarcinoma. The sample was PBMCs, taken before any cancer treatment. The chain combines TRBV7-9 with TRBJ1-2; no firm D call. The CDR3, as DNA: TGTGCCAGCAGCTTAGATCCTGGCTACACCTTC. Protein sequence: CASSLDPGYTF.